Sequencing of this T cell receptor beta chain was carried out in a study of cytomegalovirus exposure and HLA in healthy donors. Notes on the study in general: Earlier findings revealed that most TCR beta V segments proved productive either about 90% or about 30% of the time. It emerged from a later analysis that several of the most significant clusters appeared to be linked to common viral pathogens.

The ends lost 5 bases at V and 4 bases at J; junction bases unmatched: 13. The CDR3 consists of 16 residues. The germline V gene has CDR1 MDHEN and CDR2 SYDVKM. Comments on this clone: What it binds is unknown.

The PCR made use of 60 Vbeta and 13 Jbeta primers. The method was immunoSEQ multiplex PCR; TCRdb's version includes in-frame clones alone and lacks a portion of them. The top ten hold about 3.2% of the sample, which has about 140,000 clones, roughly 78% seen once. V and J are TRBV28 and TRBJ1-1; 7 nucleotides match TRBD1. Sequencing input: PBMCs. The receptor was isolated from a man younger than 30 in good health and CMV-seropositive. The CDR3 sequence is CASSPPLTGLRTEAFF. The CDR3 DNA reads as TGTGCCAGCAGTCCGCCCCTGACAGGGCTTCGCACTGAAGCTTTCTTT.